Sequencing of this T cell receptor beta chain was carried out in a study of regulatory T cells in long-lasting Graves disease. Whole-study context: Under 3 months of antithyroid drugs had been taken by newly diagnosed Graves' patients.

CDR3-region Arm-PCR and iRepertoire HTBI primers produced the TCR beta libraries. TCRdb used MiXCR to reprocess the multiplex PCR reads, holding one entry per CDR3 protein. The sample contains 350,000 to 550,000 distinct CDR3 sequences, about 14% of which appear only once. Study-level points and caveats: Patients whose Graves' disease persisted exhibited lower TCR diversity than those newly diagnosed.

Per the germline V gene, CDR1 is MDHEN and CDR2 is SYDVKM. This CDR3 comprises 16 residues. With 6 bases removed from V and 4 bases from J, the gap between germline ends came to 18 bases. Documented time point: newly diagnosed GD, antithyroid drugs for less than 3 months. The TCR library was made from RNA that had been extracted from PBMCs in TRIzol. This clonotype showed up many times. Its specificity is not known. Separately, the same data were catalogued under a study of T cells in Graves' hyperthyroidism and ophthalmopathy.

The origin of this receptor is a woman aged 50 to 60 with Graves disease. The sample consisted of peripheral blood mononuclear cells (PBMCs), taken at new diagnosis, from a patient treated with antithyroid drugs. The chain carries TRBV28 and TRBJ1-4; D is possibly TRBD1 (5 bases). CDR3 DNA: TGTGCCAGCAGCTCGGGACTCGCGGACCTTAATGAAAAACTGTTTTTT. This translates into CASSSGLADLNEKLFF. The full variable domain, in which reference TRBV28 and TRBJ1-4 provide the parts outside the CDR3, is DVKVTQSSRYLVKRTGEKVFLECVQDMDHENMFWYRQDPGLGLRLIYFSYDVKMKEKGDIPEGYSVSREKKERFSLILESASTNQTSMYLCASSSGLADLNEKLFFGSGTQLSVL.